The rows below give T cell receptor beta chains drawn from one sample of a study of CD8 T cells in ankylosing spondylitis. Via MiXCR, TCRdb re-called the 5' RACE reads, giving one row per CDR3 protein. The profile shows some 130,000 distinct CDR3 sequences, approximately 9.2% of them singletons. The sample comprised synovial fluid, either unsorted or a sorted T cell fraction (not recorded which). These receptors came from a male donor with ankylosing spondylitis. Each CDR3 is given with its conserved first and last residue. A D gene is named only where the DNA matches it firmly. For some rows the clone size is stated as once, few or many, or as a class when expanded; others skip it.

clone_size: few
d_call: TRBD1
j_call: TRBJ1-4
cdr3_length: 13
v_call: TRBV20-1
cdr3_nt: TGCAGTGCCACCGGGACAGGGGGGGAAAAACTGTTTTTT
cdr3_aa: CSATGTGGEKLFF

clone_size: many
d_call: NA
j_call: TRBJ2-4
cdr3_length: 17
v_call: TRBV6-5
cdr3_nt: TGTGCCAGCAAGTTCGGGACTCCGACTTATGCCAAAAACATTCAGTACTTC
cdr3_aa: CASKFGTPTYAKNIQYF

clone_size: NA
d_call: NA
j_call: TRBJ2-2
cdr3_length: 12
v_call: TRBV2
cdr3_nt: TGTGCCAGCAAGGAAAACACCGGGGAGCTGTTTTTT
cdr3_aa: CASKENTGELFF

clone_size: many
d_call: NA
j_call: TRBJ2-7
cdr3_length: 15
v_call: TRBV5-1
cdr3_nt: TGCGCCAGCAGCTTTTCTCTAGGGCCCCCCTACGAGCAGTACTTC
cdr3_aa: CASSFSLGPPYEQYF

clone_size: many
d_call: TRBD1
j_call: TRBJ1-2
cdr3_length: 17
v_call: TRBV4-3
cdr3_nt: TGCGCCAGCAGCCAAGATTTGGGACAGGGCCTAGGAAGGGGCTACACCTTC
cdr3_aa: CASSQDLGQGLGRGYTF

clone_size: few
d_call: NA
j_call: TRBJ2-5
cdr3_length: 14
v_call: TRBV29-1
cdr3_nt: TGCAGCGTTCCCCTAGGGGGGCAGCAAGAGACCCAGTACTTC
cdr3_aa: CSVPLGGQQETQYF

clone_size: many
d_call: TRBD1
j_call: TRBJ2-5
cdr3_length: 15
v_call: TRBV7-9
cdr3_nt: TGTGCCAGCAGCCCCGGGACAGGGTTTCAAGAGACCCAGTACTTC
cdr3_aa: CASSPGTGFQETQYF

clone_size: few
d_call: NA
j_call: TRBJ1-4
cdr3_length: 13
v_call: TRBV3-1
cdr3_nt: TGTGCCAGCAGCCCCACAACTAATGAAAAACTGTTTTTT
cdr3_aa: CASSPTTNEKLFF

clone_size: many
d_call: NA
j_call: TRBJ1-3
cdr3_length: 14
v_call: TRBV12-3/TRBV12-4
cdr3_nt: TGTGCCAGCAGTTCCCTCGGGGAGGGAGGCCCCATATATTTT
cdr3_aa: CASSSLGEGGPIYF

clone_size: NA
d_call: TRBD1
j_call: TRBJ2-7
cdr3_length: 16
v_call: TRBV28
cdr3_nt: TGTGCCAGCAGCGGGCCAGGGACAGGGGTCCGCTACGAGCAGTACTTC
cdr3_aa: CASSGPGTGVRYEQYF

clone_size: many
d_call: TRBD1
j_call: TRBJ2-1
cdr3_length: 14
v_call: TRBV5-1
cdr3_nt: TGCGCCAGCAGCTTGCTGACAGGGGGGAATGAGCAGTTCTTC
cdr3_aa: CASSLLTGGNEQFF

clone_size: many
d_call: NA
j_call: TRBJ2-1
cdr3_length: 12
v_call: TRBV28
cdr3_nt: TGTGCCAGCCGTCTCCCGCCGTATGAGCAGTTCTTC
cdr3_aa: CASRLPPYEQFF

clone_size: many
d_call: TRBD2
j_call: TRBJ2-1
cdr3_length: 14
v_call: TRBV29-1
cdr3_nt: TGCAGCGTTGAACCTAGCGGATCCTACAATGAGCAGTTCTTC
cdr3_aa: CSVEPSGSYNEQFF

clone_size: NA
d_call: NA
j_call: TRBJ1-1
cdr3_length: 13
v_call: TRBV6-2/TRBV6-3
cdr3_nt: TGTGCCAGCAGTTTCAGGGGCCGACAGGAAGCTTTCTTT
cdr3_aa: CASSFRGRQEAFF

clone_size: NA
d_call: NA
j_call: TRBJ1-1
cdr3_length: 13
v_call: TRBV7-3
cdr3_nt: TGTGCCAGCAGCTTCGCATCCGGCACTGAAGCTTTCTTT
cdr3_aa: CASSFASGTEAFF

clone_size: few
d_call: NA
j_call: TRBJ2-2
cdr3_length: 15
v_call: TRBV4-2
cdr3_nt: TGTGCCAGCAGCCAAGCGTTTCTCGACACCGGGGAGCTGTTTTTT
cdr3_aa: CASSQAFLDTGELFF

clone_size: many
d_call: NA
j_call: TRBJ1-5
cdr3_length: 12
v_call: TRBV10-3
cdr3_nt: TGTGCCATCAGTGATAACGGGAAGCCCCAGCATTTT
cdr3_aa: CAISDNGKPQHF

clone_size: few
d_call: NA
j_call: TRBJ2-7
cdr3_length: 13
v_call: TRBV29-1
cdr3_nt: TGCAGCGTTGGAAGGCAGCAATCCTACGAGCAGTACTTC
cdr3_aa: CSVGRQQSYEQYF

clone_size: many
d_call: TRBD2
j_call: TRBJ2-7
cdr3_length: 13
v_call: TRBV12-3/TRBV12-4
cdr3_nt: TGTGCCAGCAGGCTTAGCGGGGGGTACGAGCAGTACTTC
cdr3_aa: CASRLSGGYEQYF

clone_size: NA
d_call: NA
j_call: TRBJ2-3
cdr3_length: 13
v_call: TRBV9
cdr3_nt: TGTGCCAGCAGCGTTTACTCTAGCGATACGCAGTATTTT
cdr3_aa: CASSVYSSDTQYF

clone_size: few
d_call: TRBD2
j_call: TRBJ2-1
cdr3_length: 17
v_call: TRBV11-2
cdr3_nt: TGTGCCAGCAGCCCAGTGGGCGGGCGGGGGGCCTTCAATGAGCAGTTCTTC
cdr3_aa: CASSPVGGRGAFNEQFF

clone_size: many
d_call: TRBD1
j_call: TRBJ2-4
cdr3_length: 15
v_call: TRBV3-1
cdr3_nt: TGTGCCAGCAGCCAAGATGTTTGGGACAGAAACATTCAGTACTTC
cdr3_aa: CASSQDVWDRNIQYF